Presented here are 5 T cell receptor beta chains from one specimen sequenced in a study of T cell repertoires in cytomegalovirus infection (dated by TCRdb to about 2019). These reads were obtained on an Illumina HiSeq 1500. Clones were called with MiXCR by TCRdb after fastp trimmed the public reads at Q25, and only in-frame beta chains were retained. Rows with one shared CDR3 protein collapse into an entry with the most common genes and DNA. This sample gives 630,000 or so distinct CDR3 sequences in total; about 24% of them show up just once. The ten largest clones take up roughly 8% of the sample. Sequencing was done on a sample of CD8+ T cells from PBMCs. Receptors originate from a human donor in good health (CMV status not recorded). Some clones in this sample may be carry-over from other donors' samples.

The CDR3 here is CASSSGPDRNEKLFF. CDR3 in DNA: TGTGCCAGCAGTTCCGGCCCGGACAGGAATGAAAAACTGTTTTTT. This chain connects TRBV27 to TRBJ1-4, with TRBD1 identical over 7 bases. The CDR3 is 15 residues long. Trimming cost V 4 bases and J 5 bases; bases outside gene matches: 7. Germline CDR1 is MNHEY and CDR2 is SMNVEV (reference sequence).

This chain joins TRBV29-1 and TRBJ2-2; TRBD1 matches at 10 bases. Germline V lookup: CDR1 SQVTM, CDR2 ANQGSEA. Unmatched junction bases numbered 4, after V lost 5 bases and J lost 4 bases. The CDR3 is 14 residues long. The CDR3 sequence is CSVRGQGITGELFF. The CDR3, as DNA: TGCAGCGTTAGGGGACAGGGGATCACCGGGGAGCTGTTTTTT.

A remark on this clonotype: At one end, the junction sequence differs from germline, possibly due to a read error. V is TRBV5-4 and J is TRBJ2-7; TRBD1 might be the D (5 bases). Germline CDR1 reads SGHNT; CDR2 reads YYREEE (reference sequence). The CDR3 spans 14 residues. The CDR3 sequence is CASSFGQGSHEQYF. CDR3 nucleotide sequence: TGTGCCAGCAGCTTTGGCCAGGGCTCCCACGAGCAGTACTTC.

The gene calls are TRBV7-9 and TRBJ1-4; D remains ambiguous. The V end was cut by 4 bases, the J end by 7 bases, with 7 bases between. The CDR3 covers 12 residues. CDR1 is SEHNR and CDR2 is FQNEAQ in the germline V gene (reference sequence). The CDR3 DNA reads TGTGCCAGCAGCTCCGGACGTGAAAAACTGTTTTTT. As protein: CASSSGREKLFF.

This clonotype was counted between two and nine times. The J gene is TRBJ2-1, the V gene TRBV20-1, with D tentatively TRBD1 or TRBD2 (5 bases each). From germline, CDR1 is DFQATT and CDR2 SNEGSKA (reference sequence). This CDR3 is 14 amino acids long. V was trimmed by 2 bases and J by 7 bases, leaving 15 bases between them. This CDR3 reads CSARPGQGANEQFF. The CDR3 DNA sequence: TGCAGTGCTAGACCGGGGCAGGGCGCGAATGAGCAGTTCTTC.